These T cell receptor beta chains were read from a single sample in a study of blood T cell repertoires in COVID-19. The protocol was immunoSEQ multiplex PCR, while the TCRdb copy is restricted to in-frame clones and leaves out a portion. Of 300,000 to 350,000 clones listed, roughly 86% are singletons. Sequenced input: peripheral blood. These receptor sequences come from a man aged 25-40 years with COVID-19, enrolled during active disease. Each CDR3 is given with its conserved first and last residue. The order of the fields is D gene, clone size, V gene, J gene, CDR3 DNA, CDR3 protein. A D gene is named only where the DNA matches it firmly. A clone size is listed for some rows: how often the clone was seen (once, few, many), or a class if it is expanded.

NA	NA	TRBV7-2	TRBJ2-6	TGTGCCAGCAGCCTAAACCCGGGACATGTCGCACCTGGGGCCAACGTCCTGACTTTC	CASSLNPGHVAPGANVLTF
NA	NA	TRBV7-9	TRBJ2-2	TGTGCCAGCAGCTACGCCGAACGTCAACAGGGACGGGAGCTGTTTTTT	CASSYAERQQGRELFF
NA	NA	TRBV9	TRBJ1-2	TGTGCCAGCAGCGTAGGTCCGGGAGATGGCTACACCTTC	CASSVGPGDGYTF
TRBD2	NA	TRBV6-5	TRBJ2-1	TGTGCCAGCACCTTACCCTCGCGGGAGGGAATGTTCTTC	CASTLPSREGMFF
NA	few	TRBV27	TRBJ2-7	TGTGCCAGCAGTTTGTCTGCAGATAACTACGAGCAGTACTTC	CASSLSADNYEQYF
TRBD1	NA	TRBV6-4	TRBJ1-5	TGTGCCAGACAGGGGAGAGGGCAGCCCCAGCATTTT	CARQGRGQPQHF
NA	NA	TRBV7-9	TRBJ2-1	TGTGCCAGCAGCTTAGAACACGGGACAGAGCAGTTCTTC	CASSLEHGTEQFF
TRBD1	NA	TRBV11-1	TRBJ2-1	TGTGCCAGCAGCGCCGGGACAGGGCCCTACAATGAGCAGTTCTTC	CASSAGTGPYNEQFF
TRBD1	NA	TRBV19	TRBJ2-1	TGTGCCAGTAGTGCACTACCCGGGACAGGTCACAATGAGCAGTTCTTC	CASSALPGTGHNEQFF
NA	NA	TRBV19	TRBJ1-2	TGTGCCAGTACCCATGGTACGGTCCGCCCTAGGGGCTACACCTTC	CASTHGTVRPRGYTF
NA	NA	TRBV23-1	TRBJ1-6	TGCGCCAGTAGGGAGGGGAATAATTCACCCCTCCACTTT	CASREGNNSPLHF
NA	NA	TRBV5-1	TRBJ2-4	TGCGCCAGCAGCTTGAAAATAGGGGTGGCCAAAAACATTCAGTACTTC	CASSLKIGVAKNIQYF
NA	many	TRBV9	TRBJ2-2	TGTGCCAGCAGCGCCCCGGACAGAAACACCGGGGAGCTGTTTTTT	CASSAPDRNTGELFF
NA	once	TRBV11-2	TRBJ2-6	TGTGCCAGCAGCTGGGAGGCCTCTGGGGCCAACGTCCTGACTTTC	CASSWEASGANVLTF
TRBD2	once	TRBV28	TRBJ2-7	TGTGCCAGCAGTTTTACTAGCGGGAGAAACTCCTACGAGCAGTACTTC	CASSFTSGRNSYEQYF
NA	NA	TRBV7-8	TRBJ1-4	TGTGCCAGCAGCCGAGGGGCAGAAACTAATGAAAAACTGTTTTTT	CASSRGAETNEKLFF
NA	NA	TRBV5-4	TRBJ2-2	TGTGCCAGCAGCTTGGGTGGTCAGGGGGGCACCGGGGAGCTGTTTTTT	CASSLGGQGGTGELFF
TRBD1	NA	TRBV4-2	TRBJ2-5	TGTGCCAGCAGCCAAGATGTGGCAGGGGGCTTCGAGACCCAGTACTTC	CASSQDVAGGFETQYF
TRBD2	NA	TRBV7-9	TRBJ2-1	TGTGCCAGCAGCCTGCTACTACTAGCGGGAGGGCCCCATGAGCAGTTCTTC	CASSLLLLAGGPHEQFF
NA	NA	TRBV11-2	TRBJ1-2	TGTGCCAGCAGCTTAGCCTCTGTCCCCTATGGCTACACCTTC	CASSLASVPYGYTF
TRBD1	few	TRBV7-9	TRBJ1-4	TGTGCCAGCAGCTTAGCGATGGGACAGCTTAATGAAAAACTGTTTTTT	CASSLAMGQLNEKLFF
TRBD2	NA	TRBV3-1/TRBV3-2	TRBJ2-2	TGTGCCAGCAGCCAAGATCCGGGACTAGCGGGAAGTGGCGGGGAGCTGTTTTTT	CASSQDPGLAGSGGELFF
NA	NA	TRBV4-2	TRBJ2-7	TGTGCCAGCAGCCAAGGGGCTAGCGCACCCTACGAGCAGTACTTC	CASSQGASAPYEQYF
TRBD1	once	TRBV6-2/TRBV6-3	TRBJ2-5	TGTGCCAGCAGTCGGACAGGGGCTGAGACCCAGTACTTC	CASSRTGAETQYF
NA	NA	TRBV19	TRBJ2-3	TGTGCCAGTAGTAAAGCCCTAGGGGGGGGACCAGATACGCAGTATTTT	CASSKALGGGPDTQYF
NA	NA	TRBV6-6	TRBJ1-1	TGTGCCAGCAGTTACGGGGACTGGATGAACACTGAAGCTTTCTTT	CASSYGDWMNTEAFF
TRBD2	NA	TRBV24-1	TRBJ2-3	TGTGCCACCAGTGATTCTGGGACTAGCGGGGGGTACACAAGCACAGATACGCAGTATTTT	CATSDSGTSGGYTSTDTQYF
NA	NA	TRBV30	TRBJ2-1	TGTGCCTGGAGTGTGGCGGGAAAGTACAATGAGCAGTTCTTC	CAWSVAGKYNEQFF
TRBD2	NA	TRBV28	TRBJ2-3	TGTGCCAGCAGTCCCTGGACTAGCGGGAGCGATACGCAGTATTTT	CASSPWTSGSDTQYF
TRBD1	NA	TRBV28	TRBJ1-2	TGTGCCAGCAGTCCCGGGACAGGGATTCCCTACACCTTC	CASSPGTGIPYTF
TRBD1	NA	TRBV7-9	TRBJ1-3	TGTGCCAGCCCTAGGACAGGCGTTTCTGGAAACACCATATATTTT	CASPRTGVSGNTIYF
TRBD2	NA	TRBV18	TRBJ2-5	TGTGCCAGCTCACCGGGGACTAGCGGGGTCCAAGAGACCCAGTACTTC	CASSPGTSGVQETQYF
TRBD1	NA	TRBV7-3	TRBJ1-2	TGTGCCAGCAGCTTAAGTCCCCTGACAGGGGGTACGGGTCACTATGGCTACACCTTC	CASSLSPLTGGTGHYGYTF
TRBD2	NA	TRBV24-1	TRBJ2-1	TGTGCCACCAGTGACCCGACCGGGGGGTCTCTCAATGAGCAGTTCTTC	CATSDPTGGSLNEQFF
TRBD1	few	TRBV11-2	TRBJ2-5	TGTGCCAGCAGCCTACAGGGGCAAGAGACCCAGTACTTC	CASSLQGQETQYF
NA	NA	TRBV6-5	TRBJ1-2	TGTGCCAGCAGTTACTCGTTGAGGAACCCTTATGGCTACACCTTC	CASSYSLRNPYGYTF
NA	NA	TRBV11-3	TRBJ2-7	TGTGCCAGCAGCTCCTCTCCTGGGGCAAACGAGCAGTACTTC	CASSSSPGANEQYF
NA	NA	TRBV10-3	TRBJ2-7	TGTGCCACCAGGGGCGAGGGCTACGAGCAGTACTTC	CATRGEGYEQYF
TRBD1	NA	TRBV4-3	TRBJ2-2	TGCGCCAGCAGCCAAGGACAGGGGGCCGGGGAGCTGTTTTTT	CASSQGQGAGELFF
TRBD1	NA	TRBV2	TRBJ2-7	TGTGCCAGCAGTGAATCACGGACAGGGGGCGTCTACGAGCAGTACTTC	CASSESRTGGVYEQYF